These T cell receptor beta chains were read from a single sample in a study of Ad26.COV2.S vaccination and SARS-CoV-2 variants. The protocol was immunoSEQ multiplex PCR, while the TCRdb copy is restricted to in-frame clones and leaves out a portion. This sample has 350,000 to 450,000 clones, with about 92% found just once. The starting material was peripheral blood, obtained in a trial of Ad26.COV2.S vaccine versus placebo. Source of these receptors: a person aged 18 to 59 who received the Ad26.COV2.S COVID-19 vaccine or a placebo. Both conserved end residues are part of each CDR3. A D gene is named only where the DNA matches it firmly. Clone sizes are given selectively: once, few, many, or a class where the clone is expanded.

clone_size,v_call,j_call,d_call,cdr3_aa,cdr3_nt
few,TRBV25-1,TRBJ2-7,NA,CASSTTGHEQYF,TGTGCCAGCAGTACGACCGGCCACGAGCAGTACTTC
NA,TRBV4-3,TRBJ2-6,TRBD2,CASSQGLAGGLSSGANVLTF,TGCGCCAGCAGCCAGGGCCTAGCGGGGGGCCTTAGCTCTGGGGCCAACGTCCTGACTTTC
NA,TRBV7-9,TRBJ2-5,TRBD2,CASSLRAGGTQYF,TGTGCCAGCAGCTTACGAGCGGGGGGGACCCAGTACTTC
NA,TRBV7-9,TRBJ2-2,TRBD1,CASSSMPTGLDTGELFF,TGTGCCAGCAGCTCAATGCCGACAGGGTTGGACACCGGGGAGCTGTTTTTT
NA,TRBV5-1,TRBJ1-3,NA,CASSFGGQGSSGNTIYF,TGCGCCAGCAGCTTTGGGGGGCAGGGCAGCTCTGGAAACACCATATATTTT
few,TRBV2,TRBJ1-3,NA,CASTFSTVGNTIYF,TGTGCCAGCACGTTTTCTACGGTTGGAAACACCATATATTTT
NA,TRBV6-5,TRBJ1-6,NA,CASSYAGANSPLHF,TGTGCCAGCAGTTACGCAGGGGCTAATTCACCCCTCCACTTT
NA,TRBV24-1,TRBJ2-2,NA,CATSSSGGYTGELFF,TGTGCCACCAGTTCATCTGGCGGATACACCGGGGAGCTGTTTTTT
once,TRBV28,TRBJ1-2,NA,CASSSGSSYGYTF,TGTGCCAGCAGTTCGGGCAGTTCCTATGGCTACACCTTC
once,TRBV6-6,TRBJ1-2,NA,CASTRDRNYGYTF,TGTGCCAGCACCCGGGACCGCAACTATGGCTACACCTTC
NA,TRBV29-1,TRBJ2-7,TRBD1,CSGRDRNYEQYF,TGCAGCGGCCGGGACAGGAACTACGAGCAGTACTTC
NA,TRBV4-1,TRBJ2-1,NA,CASSQVLRGSYNEQFF,TGCGCCAGCAGCCAAGTCCTCCGGGGATCCTACAATGAGCAGTTCTTC
NA,TRBV29-1,TRBJ1-2,TRBD1,CSGTGDYGYTF,TGCAGCGGTACAGGGGACTATGGCTACACCTTC
NA,TRBV18,TRBJ2-7,NA,CASSPPTNLYEQYF,TGTGCCAGCTCACCACCGACAAATTTGTACGAGCAGTACTTC
NA,TRBV4-1,TRBJ2-7,TRBD1,CASSPLGQEHYEQYF,TGCGCCAGCAGCCCGTTGGGACAGGAGCACTACGAGCAGTACTTC
NA,TRBV28,TRBJ2-3,NA,CASSSSRGGTDTQYF,TGTGCCAGCAGTTCCTCCCGGGGAGGCACAGATACGCAGTATTTT
NA,TRBV6-2/TRBV6-3,TRBJ2-2,NA,CASSYLTVRDWINTGELFF,TGTGCCAGCAGTTACTTGACGGTCCGGGATTGGATCAACACCGGGGAGCTGTTTTTT
NA,TRBV19,TRBJ1-2,NA,CASSSVGGKGYGYTF,TGTGCCAGTAGCTCGGTGGGGGGGAAAGGCTATGGCTACACCTTC
NA,TRBV12-3/TRBV12-4,TRBJ1-5,NA,CASSFGSNQPQHF,TGTGCCAGCAGTTTCGGAAGCAATCAGCCCCAGCATTTT
NA,TRBV7-8,TRBJ1-2,NA,CASSLRGTGNYGYTF,TGTGCCAGCAGCTTAAGAGGAACAGGGAACTATGGCTACACCTTC
NA,TRBV5-1,TRBJ1-2,NA,CASSLEPAYGYTF,TGCGCCAGCAGCCTAGAACCGGCCTATGGCTACACCTTC
NA,TRBV28,TRBJ1-2,NA,CASSLPDGNGYTF,TGTGCCAGCAGTCTCCCGGACGGGAACGGCTACACCTTC
NA,TRBV28,TRBJ2-5,NA,CASSFGSWGTQYF,TGTGCCAGCAGTTTTGGCTCGTGGGGCACCCAGTACTTC
NA,TRBV5-4,TRBJ1-1,NA,CASSLVGGEAFF,TGTGCCAGCAGCTTGGTTGGCGGGGAAGCTTTCTTT
NA,TRBV19,TRBJ1-5,TRBD1,CASISRTGSNQPQHF,TGTGCCAGTATCAGCAGGACAGGTAGCAATCAGCCCCAGCATTTT
NA,TRBV6-5,TRBJ1-3,NA,CASTRATGNTIYF,TGTGCCAGCACCCGGGCGACGGGAAACACCATATATTTT
NA,TRBV28,TRBJ2-1,NA,CASSLYGSSEQFF,TGTGCCAGCAGTTTATACGGTAGCAGTGAGCAGTTCTTC